The 17 T cell receptor beta chains listed next were all sequenced from one sample in a study of beta chain features in type 1 diabetes. TCRB transcripts that were expressed got sequenced, as all of the isolated RNA had been reverse transcribed. Libraries were prepared by immunoSEQ multiplex PCR; TCRdb keeps only in-frame clonotypes and omits some of them. Of a few hundred thousand clones in the sample, roughly 31% are singletons; the top ten hold around 0.065%. The sample was naive CD4+ T cells from blood. The origin of the receptors is a young man in good health.

This clone was detected only a few times. The gene calls are TRBV29-1 and TRBJ1-2; TRBD1 matches 7 bases. Germline CDR1 and CDR2: SQVTM and ANQGSEA. The trim removed 6 bases at V and 6 bases at J, leaving 10 bases unmatched. The CDR3 has 13 residues. In DNA, the CDR3 is TGCAGCGTGTCCGGGACAGACACCAATGGCTACACCTTC. Translating it yields CSVSGTDTNGYTF.

Points on this clone: Distinct nucleotide sequences in the sample also encode this CDR3. The CDR3 nucleotides read TGTGCCAGCAGCCAAGATCTGAACACTGAAGCTTTCTTT. Its translation: CASSQDLNTEAFF. The chain uses TRBV14 and TRBJ1-1; D gene uncertain. This CDR3 contains 13 residues. Trimming took 0 bases from V and 0 from J, leaving 2 bases between them. Germline V gene sequence: CDR1 SGHDN, CDR2 FVKESK.

This clone turned up a few times. The chain recombines TRBV25-1 with TRBJ2-7; D not resolved. The V gene's germline CDR1 is MGHDK and CDR2 SYGVNS. Trimming took off 3 bases at V and 0 bases at J, with 9 bases between the two ends. This CDR3 has 14 residues. The CDR3 sequence is CASSDTRSSYEQYF. For the CDR3, the DNA is TGTGCCAGCAGTGATACAAGGAGCTCCTACGAGCAGTACTTC.

This clone was counted only a few times. The chain recombines TRBV10-3 with TRBJ2-7, with D possibly being TRBD1 or TRBD2 (5 bases each). Germline lookup yields CDR1 ENHRY and CDR2 SYGVKD. V shed 10 bases and J shed 2 bases, with 15 bases lying between them. The CDR3 covers 13 residues. The CDR3 bases are TGTGCCACCTCTGGGACGGAGACCTACGAGCAGTACTTC. Protein: CATSGTETYEQYF.

In this sample, this clone turned up once. The chain couples TRBV18 to TRBJ2-1, with TRBD2 identical over 11 bases. After removal of 4 bases from V and 5 bases from J, the junction contained 10 bases not matched to a gene. Germline-derived CDR1 and CDR2 are KGHSH and LQKENI. This CDR3 has 17 amino acids. CDR3 nucleotide sequence: TGTGCCAGCTCACGCACTAGCGGGAGCCTCATAGACAATGAGCAGTTCTTC. Residues: CASSRTSGSLIDNEQFF.

Regarding this clone: Other DNA sequences of this sample code for an identical CDR3. V and J are TRBV5-1 and TRBJ2-5, with D possibly being TRBD2 (5 bases). There are 12 residues in the CDR3. Germline assignment: CDR1 SGHRS and CDR2 YFSETQ. Between the trimmed V and J ends, which lost 0 bases and 8 bases, there was a span of 8 bases. The CDR3 protein is CASSLAGVTQYF. In DNA, the CDR3 is TGCGCCAGCAGCTTGGCCGGGGTTACCCAGTACTTC.

This chain uses TRBV21-1 with TRBJ2-4; TRBD2 is the table's D call, not checked against the DNA. TRBV21-1 is a listed pseudogene. This CDR3 has 18 amino acids. The DNA for the CDR3 is TGTGCCAGCAGCACCCCTCATGGGAGGGACTTAGCCAAAAACATTCAGTACTTC. Its translation is CASSTPHGRDLAKNIQYF.

The DNA of the CDR3 is TGCAGCGTTGAAGCCGGGGCTAGCGGAGAGACCCAGTACTTC. Amino acids: CSVEAGASGETQYF. The chain couples TRBV29-1 to TRBJ2-5; the match to TRBD2 covers 7 bases. The CDR3 is 14 residues long. J was trimmed by 4 bases and V by 1 base; bases with no gene match: 6. Per the germline V gene, CDR1 is SQVTM and CDR2 is ANQGSEA.

This sequence joins TRBV20-1 and TRBJ2-1; D may be TRBD2 (6 bases). CDR1 DFQATT and CDR2 SNEGSKA come from the germline V gene (reference sequence). V dropped 6 bases and J dropped 12 bases, with 12 bases sitting between them. The CDR3 extends over 10 amino acids. DNA of the CDR3: TGCAGTGCCGCCGGGACTGTGCAGTTCTTC. Translation gives CSAAGTVQFF.

Only a few counts were recorded for this clone. The rearrangement uses TRBV2 and TRBJ2-3; maybe TRBD1 (6 bases). This CDR3 is built from 16 residues. Germline lookup yields CDR1 SNHLY and CDR2 FYNNEI. Trimming stripped 5 bases from V and 3 bases from J, with 18 bases between. CDR3 protein: CASSLDRLGATDTQYF. CDR3 nucleotides: TGTGCCAGCAGTTTGGACAGACTGGGCGCAACAGATACGCAGTATTTT. Based on the CDR3 plus reference TRBV2 and TRBJ2-3, the full variable domain is EPEVTQTPSHQVTQMGQEVILRCVPISNHLYFYWYRQILGQKVEFLVSFYNNEISEKSEIFDDQFSVERPDGSNFTLKIRSTKLEDSAMYFCASSLDRLGATDTQYFGPGTRLTVL.

This clone was counted only a few times. V is TRBV4-2 and J is TRBJ2-4; D is perhaps TRBD1 (5 bases). CDR1 LGHNA and CDR2 YNFKEQ come from the germline V gene. The V gene lost 0 bases and the J gene lost 5 bases, with 11 bases spanning the gap. This CDR3 spans 15 amino acids. The CDR3 is CASSQEGRDENIQYF. Here the CDR3 DNA reads TGTGCCAGCAGCCAAGAGGGCAGGGATGAAAACATTCAGTACTTC.

This clone was found once. The CDR3 DNA follows: TGCGCCAGCAGCTTGGGAGGGCAGGACGAAAAACTGTTTTTT. Translation: CASSLGGQDEKLFF. The chain joins TRBV5-1 to TRBJ1-4; D is ambiguous. Germline values: CDR1 SGHRS, CDR2 YFSETQ. The CDR3 contains 14 residues. Trimming stripped 0 bases from V and 8 bases from J, with 11 bases between.

The V and J genes are TRBV30 and TRBJ1-2; D remains ambiguous. V shed 4 bases and J shed 0 bases, with 12 bases lying between them. This CDR3 region has 14 residues. The germline gives CDR1 GTSNPN, CDR2 SVGIG (reference sequence). The CDR3 loop is CAWIGEGANYGYTF. The CDR3 DNA is TGTGCCTGGATCGGGGAAGGCGCTAACTATGGCTACACCTTC.

The J gene is TRBJ1-2, the V gene TRBV4-3; possibly TRBD1 for D (6 bases). This CDR3 has 13 residues. Germline V gene data show CDR1 as LGHNA and CDR2 as YSLEER. V lost 2 bases and J lost 8, with 12 bases in between. The CDR3 region is CASSQSRGDGYTF. CDR3 DNA sequence: TGCGCCAGCAGCCAAAGCAGGGGAGACGGCTACACCTTC.

This clone was seen more than once but under ten times. The rearrangement uses TRBV5-4 and TRBJ2-7, with D possibly matching TRBD1 (5 bases). The CDR3 contains 15 residues. Germline CDR1 is SGHNT and CDR2 is YYREEE (reference sequence). V was cut by 4 bases and J by 2 bases, with 16 bases left in between. Here the CDR3 DNA reads TGTGCCAGCAGCACCACCCAGGGTATGACCTACGAGCAGTACTTC. Its translation: CASSTTQGMTYEQYF.

This chain connects TRBV9 to TRBJ2-5; 8 bases align to TRBD1. The CDR3 covers 14 residues. The germline V gene encodes CDR1 SGDLS and CDR2 YYNGEE. With V trimmed by 3 bases and J by 2 bases, 3 bases remained unmatched. CDR3 in DNA: TGTGCCAGCAGCGCCCGGGACAGGCAAGAGACCCAGTACTTC. It specifies CASSARDRQETQYF.

The chain combines TRBV4-1 with TRBJ2-7; 7 nucleotides align to TRBD1. The CDR3 runs to 16 residues. The V segment lost 3 bases and the J segment 0 bases; nucleotides outside the gene matches: 8. Germline V gives CDR1 MGHRA, CDR2 YSYEKL. DNA for the CDR3: TGCGCCAGCAGCCAGCAAACCGGGACAGTCTCCTACGAGCAGTACTTC. Translating it yields CASSQQTGTVSYEQYF.